The 22 T cell receptor beta chains below all came from one sample that was sequenced in a study of blood T cell repertoires in COVID-19. The method was immunoSEQ multiplex PCR; TCRdb's version includes in-frame clones alone and lacks a portion of them. Of 85,000 to 95,000 clones detected, around 90% appear once; the ten largest clones hold around 3.9%. Sequenced: peripheral blood. These receptors all come from a woman aged 45 to 65 in a cohort sampled during active COVID-19.

The count of this clone is one. The chain carries TRBV4-1 and TRBJ2-6; D gene unclear. The germline V and J ends were trimmed by 4 bases and 2 bases, with 6 bases remaining between them. There are 14 residues in the CDR3. Germline loops: CDR1 MGHRA, CDR2 YSYEKL. The CDR3 nucleotides are TGCGCCAGCAGCCCGGTGCCTGGGGCCAACGTCCTGACTTTC. Translation gives CASSPVPGANVLTF.

The chain has TRBV6-5 and TRBJ1-3; no clear D. V was cut by 10 bases and J by 0 bases, with 16 bases left in between. Per germline, CDR1 MNHEY and CDR2 SVGAGI. The CDR3 covers 15 residues. The CDR3 bases are TGTGCCACCAGCGGCGGTGCCAACTCTGGAAACACCATATATTTT. Protein: CATSGGANSGNTIYF.

The chain carries TRBV12-5 and TRBJ2-5; perhaps TRBD2 as D (5 bases). This CDR3 comprises 13 residues. Trimming shortened V by 7 bases and J by 5 bases, and 14 bases separated the two germline ends. CDR1 LGHNT and CDR2 FRNRAP come from the germline V gene. CDR3 in DNA: TGTGCTAGTGAATTTTCGGGATTGGAGACCCAGTACTTC. Translating it yields CASEFSGLETQYF.

This clone was found once. The rearrangement links TRBV28 to TRBJ1-2; the D gene is possibly TRBD1 (6 bases). There are 16 residues in the CDR3. The V gene lost 5 bases and the J gene lost 0 bases, with 16 bases spanning the gap. CDR1 and CDR2 (germline): MDHEN, SYDVKM. The CDR3 loop reads CASSGPRTATNYGYTF. The CDR3 nucleotides are TGTGCCAGCAGTGGCCCTCGGACAGCCACTAACTATGGCTACACCTTC.

For the CDR3, the DNA is TGTGCCAGCAGTTACAAGCGGGGGGGAAGGGATGAGCAGTTCTTC. It is translated as CASSYKRGGRDEQFF. The chain combines TRBV6-2 or TRBV6-3 with TRBJ2-1; TRBD2 aligns across 10 bases. Germline loops: CDR1 MNHEY, CDR2 SVGEGT. The CDR3 covers 15 residues. The ends lost 2 bases at V and 8 bases at J; junction bases unmatched: 6.

The gene calls are TRBV2 and TRBJ2-3; 8 bases line up with TRBD1. J gave up 0 bases and V 8 bases, and 4 bases lay outside the gene matches. CDR1 is SNHLY, CDR2 FYNNEI, per germline. The CDR3 is made up of 14 amino acids. CDR3 bases: TGTGCCAGCGGGGACAGGACAAGCACAGATACGCAGTATTTT. It codes for CASGDRTSTDTQYF.

The chain joins TRBV5-1 to TRBJ2-2, with 7 nucleotides matching TRBD1. Germline V gives CDR1 SGHRS, CDR2 YFSETQ. V trimming: 2 bases; J trimming: 1 base; junction bases outside the gene matches: 2. The CDR3 length is 15 residues. The CDR3 region is CASSLRTGNTGELFF. The CDR3 nucleotides read TGCGCCAGCAGCTTAAGGACAGGGAACACCGGGGAGCTGTTTTTT.

The chain combines TRBV19 with TRBJ2-2; the match to TRBD2 covers 8 bases. The CDR3 contains 15 residues. CDR1 and CDR2 (germline): LNHDA, SQIVND (reference sequence). Trimming removed 3 bases from V and 4 bases from J; junction bases left unmatched: 4. The CDR3 region is CASSMERGSTGELFF. The CDR3 coding sequence is TGTGCCAGTAGTATGGAGCGGGGGTCCACCGGGGAGCTGTTTTTT.

The J gene is TRBJ2-1, the V gene TRBV19; maybe TRBD2 (5 bases). Germline V gene data show CDR1 as LNHDA and CDR2 as SQIVND (reference sequence). V shed 2 bases and J shed 1 base, with 6 bases lying between them. The CDR3 spans 14 residues. In DNA form, the CDR3 reads TGTGCCAGTAGTATACCGGGGTCCTACAATGAGCAGTTCTTC. It specifies CASSIPGSYNEQFF.

This clone came up once. The rearrangement links TRBV4-1 to TRBJ2-1; D is possibly TRBD2 (6 bases). Trimming stripped 0 bases from V and 12 bases from J, with 15 bases between. The CDR3 has 14 residues. Per germline, CDR1 MGHRA and CDR2 YSYEKL. The CDR3 sequence: CASSQDSGKYPQFF. The DNA for the CDR3 is TGCGCCAGCAGCCAAGATAGCGGAAAATATCCGCAGTTCTTC.

The chain has TRBV6-1 and TRBJ1-1; D perhaps matches TRBD1 (6 bases). The CDR3 contains 14 residues. Germline V gives CDR1 MNHNS, CDR2 SASEGT. Trimming shortened V by 3 bases and J by 5 bases, and 13 bases separated the two germline ends. In DNA, the CDR3 is TGTGCCAGCAGTGAGCAGGGGCGATGGACTGAAGCTTTCTTT. Protein: CASSEQGRWTEAFF.

The chain couples TRBV18 to TRBJ2-7, with 9 bases aligning to TRBD1. Looked up from germline, CDR1 is KGHSH and CDR2 is LQKENI. The CDR3 totals 15 residues. V dropped 8 bases and J dropped 4; count of bases not matched to a gene: 12. The CDR3 DNA reads as TGTGCCAGCGCGCCCCCGGGACAGGGATTTTACGAGCAGTACTTC. As protein: CASAPPGQGFYEQYF.

The chain recombines TRBV6-5 with TRBJ2-5, with a weak D call TRBD2 (7 bases). The CDR3 sequence is 15 residues long. Germline lookup yields CDR1 MNHEY and CDR2 SVGAGI. V was clipped by 6 bases and J by 4 bases, with 18 bases between them. The CDR3 region is CASSQGGDPGETQYF. CDR3 in DNA: TGTGCCAGCAGCCAAGGGGGGGACCCGGGAGAGACCCAGTACTTC.

V usage is TRBV28 and J usage is TRBJ2-7; TRBD1 matches 9 bases. Germline assignment: CDR1 MDHEN and CDR2 SYDVKM. The J segment lost 4 bases and the V segment lost 5 bases, leaving 6 bases of the junction unmatched. The CDR3 length is 14 residues. The CDR3 sequence is CASSPHRGPYEQYF. The CDR3 DNA is TGTGCCAGCAGTCCCCACAGGGGGCCGTACGAGCAGTACTTC. Filled out from reference TRBV28 and TRBJ2-7, the complete variable domain reads DVKVTQSSRYLVKRTGEKVFLECVQDMDHENMFWYRQDPGLGLRLIYFSYDVKMKEKGDIPEGYSVSREKKERFSLILESASTNQTSMYLCASSPHRGPYEQYFGPGTRLTVT.

CDR3 DNA: TGTGCCAGCAGTGATCAAGGATCCGGGACAAAGCAGTTCTTC. Its translation is CASSDQGSGTKQFF. V and J are TRBV2 and TRBJ2-1; tentative D call: TRBD1 (6 bases). Trimming shortened V by 3 bases and J by 11 bases, and 17 bases separated the two germline ends. The CDR3 covers 14 residues. Per the germline V gene, CDR1 is SNHLY and CDR2 is FYNNEI. The complete variable domain, with remaining parts taken from reference TRBV2 and TRBJ2-1, reads EPEVTQTPSHQVTQMGQEVILRCVPISNHLYFYWYRQILGQKVEFLVSFYNNEISEKSEIFDDQFSVERPDGSNFTLKIRSTKLEDSAMYFCASSDQGSGTKQFFGPGTRLTVL.

The V gene is TRBV6-5, the J gene TRBJ1-1, with D possibly being TRBD1 (5 bases). Germline V lookup: CDR1 MNHEY, CDR2 SVGAGI. Between the trimmed V and J ends, which lost 5 bases and 5 bases, there was a span of 15 bases. The length of the CDR3 is 14 residues. CDR3 loop: CASSTNGGGTEAFF. CDR3 nucleotide sequence: TGTGCCAGCAGTACAAACGGGGGGGGGACTGAAGCTTTCTTT.

The J gene is TRBJ2-3, the V gene TRBV9; possibly TRBD2 for D (7 bases). There are 17 residues in the CDR3. Germline V gene lookup returns CDR1 SGDLS and CDR2 YYNGEE. V gave up 4 bases and J gave up 4 bases, with 22 bases separating them. The CDR3 reads CASSSRGGGGSPDTQYF. The CDR3 region has the DNA TGTGCCAGCAGCTCCCGGGGAGGGGGAGGAAGCCCAGATACGCAGTATTTT.

This clone was detected only once. The rearrangement links TRBV7-9 to TRBJ1-2; D ambiguous. Germline-derived CDR1 and CDR2 are SEHNR and FQNEAQ (reference sequence). The ends were cut back, 0 bases at V and 5 bases at J, with 10 bases in the middle. CDR3 length: 14 amino acids. The CDR3 is CASSLASGPYGYTF. As DNA, the CDR3 is TGTGCCAGCAGCTTAGCGTCCGGTCCTTATGGCTACACCTTC. Complete variable domain (other parts from reference TRBV7-9 and TRBJ1-2): DTGVSQNPRHKITKRGQNVTFRCDPISEHNRLYWYRQTLGQGPEFLTYFQNEAQLEKSRLLSDRFSAERPKGSFSTLEIQRTEQGDSAMYLCASSLASGPYGYTFGSGTRLTVV.

The V call is TRBV18, the J call TRBJ2-7; tentative D call: TRBD1 (6 bases). CDR1 is KGHSH, CDR2 LQKENI, per germline. With 2 bases removed from V and 4 bases from J, the gap between germline ends came to 15 bases. This CDR3 contains 15 residues. The CDR3 here is CASSPSGTIPYEQYF. CDR3 nucleotides: TGTGCCAGCTCACCATCCGGGACAATACCTTACGAGCAGTACTTC.

The V gene is TRBV6-4, the J gene TRBJ1-4; 7 positions match TRBD1. The CDR3 runs 14 residues. CDR1 MRHNA and CDR2 SNTAGT come from the germline V gene. After removal of 2 bases from V and 5 bases from J, the junction contained 2 bases not matched to a gene. The CDR3 DNA reads as TGTGCCAGCAGTGACCGGGACAGCAATGAAAAACTGTTTTTT. It specifies CASSDRDSNEKLFF.

J is TRBJ2-5 and V is TRBV12-3 or TRBV12-4, with D possibly matching TRBD2 (6 bases). This CDR3 has 12 residues. The V and J ends lost 3 bases and 5 bases respectively, with 7 bases between them. This CDR3 is CASSFGGETQYF. CDR3 coding DNA: TGTGCCAGCAGTTTTGGGGGGGAGACCCAGTACTTC.

This clone was counted once. This chain links TRBV5-4 with TRBJ1-3; D uncertain. The germline V and J ends were trimmed by 0 bases and 4 bases, with 5 bases remaining between them. The CDR3 consists of 13 residues. CDR1 SGHNT and CDR2 YYREEE come from the germline V gene (reference sequence). The DNA for the CDR3 is TGTGCCAGCAGCTTGGGAACAGGAAACACCATATATTTT. Its protein is CASSLGTGNTIYF.